This TCR beta chain derives from a study of a mutant IDH1 vaccine in newly diagnosed glioma. Across the whole study: Vaccinations were initiated 4-6 weeks following radiotherapy alone, or were given together with temozolomide cycles.

The time point here: week 23, last vaccination. Every vaccine dose comprised 300 ug of mutant IDH1 20-mer peptide plus topical imiquimod. Produced via immunoSEQ multiplex PCR; TCRdb's table is partial and in-frame only. The sample has about 67,000 clones; over 75% are singletons. CDR1 is MNHEY, CDR2 SVGAGI, per germline. V was shortened by 5 bases and J by 0 bases, with 10 bases between the two germline ends. This CDR3 comprises 14 residues. Study conclusions and caveats: Apparently unrelated to pseudoprogression were changes in the top peripheral T cell clonotypes. Vaccine-induced responses were seen in 93.3% of patients, spanning several MHC alleles.

Only a few counts were recorded for this clone. Its antigen remains unidentified. This material consisted of PBMCs, taken from a glioma patient whose treatment included an IDH1 peptide vaccine. This clonotype was obtained from a man aged 18 to 30 with glioma. The chain uses TRBV6-5 and TRBJ1-1; no reliable D call. The chain's CDR3 is CASSPAYMNTEAFF. The CDR3 DNA is TGTGCCAGCAGTCCCGCATATATGAACACTGAAGCTTTCTTT.